In this sample, the clone carrying this T cell receptor beta chain turned up many times. Its antigen remains unidentified. This entry belongs to a study of neurological immune-mediated disorders. Findings and caveats of the study: There were no CDR3 amino acid sequences shared by expanded clones across subjects, a result suggesting private repertoires in all groups.

cDNA was made by 5'RACE with 10-nucleotide random UMIs. The yield of each sequencing run was over 170 million TCR-beta sequences from 15-18 subjects. TCRdb fed the 5' RACE reads into MiXCR, producing one record per CDR3 protein. This sample has approximately 85,000 distinct CDR3 sequences, with roughly 13% found just once. The CDR3 sequence is 15 residues long. Trimming left V 5 bases short and J 3 bases short, with 15 bases between. Time point meaning: longitudinal time-point 2. The sequenced sample was PBMCs. The rearrangement uses TRBV12-3 or TRBV12-4 and TRBJ2-3, with D tentatively TRBD1 or TRBD2 (5 bases each). The sequence was collected from a female donor with HTLV-1-associated myelopathy (HAM/TSP). The DNA of the CDR3 is TGTGCCAGCAGTCCGTGGGGCAGGAGGACAGATACGCAGTATTTT. This sequence encodes CASSPWGRRTDTQYF.